This T cell receptor beta chain was observed in a study of cytomegalovirus exposure and HLA in healthy donors. The study, taken as a whole, reports: Overall, roughly 160 TCR beta chains were annotated as cytomegalovirus-associated. Most TCR sequences were uncommon, yet certain public TCRs appeared in many donors.

Remarks on this clone: The antigen is undetermined.

Trimming took off 5 bases at V and 4 bases at J, with 9 bases between the two ends. This CDR3 has 12 amino acids. Germline lookup yields CDR1 LNHDA and CDR2 SQIVND (reference sequence). The PCR was carried out with 60 Vbeta primers and 13 Jbeta primers. Assay used: immunoSEQ multiplex PCR; TCRdb lists only in-frame clones, some missing. The sample contains 140,000 or so clones, less than 9.5% of which appear only once. The clonotype comes from a male donor in good health and CMV-seronegative. The V call is TRBV19, the J call TRBJ2-7, with a possible D match to TRBD2 (5 bases). Input material: PBMCs. CDR3 in amino acids: CASSSSGYEQYF. The CDR3 nucleotides are TGTGCCAGTAGTTCGAGCGGATACGAGCAGTACTTC.